The 28 T cell receptor beta chains presented below share a single source sample, sequenced in a study of T cells after yellow fever vaccination. TCRdb analysed the 5' RACE reads with MiXCR anew, one entry per CDR3 protein. The sample lists 450,000 to 550,000 distinct CDR3 sequences; about a fifth were seen once. The input for sequencing was PBMCs, taken roughly 20 days after the first yellow fever vaccination. The receptors shown here come from a man younger than 35 who received the YFV17D yellow fever vaccine.

This clonotype has only a few counts. The chain is built from TRBV5-6 and TRBJ2-1, with TRBD1 matching over 9 bases. J gave up 7 bases and V 2 bases, and 22 bases lay outside the gene matches. The CDR3 consists of 20 residues. Germline V gene sequence: CDR1 SGHDT, CDR2 YYEEEE. CDR3 coding DNA: TGTGCCAGCAGCTTCCTGGGGGGACAGGGAGAATCAAGAAGGGTTAATGAGCAGTTCTTC. This translates into CASSFLGGQGESRRVNEQFF.

A few counts support this clonotype. The gene calls are TRBV4-2 and TRBJ1-6; D possibly corresponds to TRBD1 (5 bases). Germline values: CDR1 LGHNA, CDR2 YNFKEQ. Trimming cost V 4 bases and J 7 bases, with 11 bases left between them. CDR3 length: 14 residues. Here the CDR3 DNA reads TGTGCCAGCAGCCCCGGTGGGGGAAATTCACCCCTCCACTTT. Its protein is CASSPGGGNSPLHF.

CDR3 in amino acids: CSASSTERRSLHF. CDR3 coding DNA: TGCAGTGCTAGTTCGACAGAGCGTCGGTCCCTCCACTTT. The chain links TRBV20-1 to TRBJ1-6, with a weak D call TRBD1 (5 bases). The CDR3 loop spans 13 amino acids. Trimming removed 3 bases at V and 14 bases at J, with 17 bases between. CDR1 and CDR2 from the germline V gene are DFQATT and SNEGSKA (reference sequence).

This chain uses TRBV4-2 with TRBJ2-4; no clear D gene. CDR3 length: 16 amino acids. Germline CDR1 is LGHNA and CDR2 is YNFKEQ. V was clipped by 0 bases and J by 0 bases, with 9 bases between them. The CDR3 DNA reads as TGTGCCAGCAGCCAAGAGGGATTCTTAGCCAAAAACATTCAGTACTTC. Its translation is CASSQEGFLAKNIQYF.

This clonotype was seen only a few times. The J gene is TRBJ2-1, the V gene TRBV15; D not certain. V was pared by 0 bases and J by 10 bases, with 13 bases between. Per the germline V gene, CDR1 is LNHNV and CDR2 is YYDKDF (reference sequence). This CDR3 region has 14 residues. In DNA, the CDR3 is TGTGCCACCAGCAGAGAGCTAGGCCTCGGGGAGCAGTTCTTC. It specifies CATSRELGLGEQFF.

V and J are TRBV10-3 and TRBJ2-1, with a possible D match to TRBD2 (7 bases). Trimming shortened V by 6 bases and J by 8 bases, and 17 bases separated the two germline ends. The CDR3 has 14 amino acids. Germline V CDR1 and CDR2: ENHRY, SYGVKD. In DNA, the CDR3 is TGTGCCATCAGGGCCTCGGGGGGCTCGGATGAGCAGTTCTTC. It codes for CAIRASGGSDEQFF.

The gene calls are TRBV3-1 and TRBJ1-1, with 7 positions matching TRBD1. V was clipped by 4 bases and J by 0 bases; unmatched bases: 5. Germline V gene sequence: CDR1 LGHDT, CDR2 YNNKEL (reference sequence). This CDR3 region has 15 residues. The CDR3 sequence: CASSRTDRLNTEAFF. DNA for the CDR3: TGTGCCAGCAGCCGGACGGACAGGTTGAACACTGAAGCTTTCTTT.

This clonotype showed up many times. V usage is TRBV12-3 or TRBV12-4 and J usage is TRBJ1-1; no definite D call. There are 12 residues in the CDR3. With 6 bases removed from V and 0 bases from J, the gap between germline ends came to 5 bases. DNA of the CDR3: TGTGCCAGCAGGGGCATGAACACTGAAGCTTTCTTT. It is translated as CASRGMNTEAFF.

This sequence joins TRBV29-1 and TRBJ2-3; 7 bases align to TRBD2. V trimming: 1 base; J trimming: 5 bases; junction bases outside the gene matches: 12. From germline, CDR1 is SQVTM and CDR2 ANQGSEA. The CDR3 is made up of 16 amino acids. DNA of the CDR3: TGCAGCGTTGAAGTTGGCAGGGTGCGGGGGATAGATACGCAGTATTTT. It translates to CSVEVGRVRGIDTQYF.

Only a few counts were recorded for this clonotype. The rearrangement joins TRBV25-1 to TRBJ2-7; D may be TRBD1 (6 bases). Looked up from germline, CDR1 is MGHDK and CDR2 is SYGVNS. Trimming took 7 bases from V and 4 from J, leaving 11 bases between them. The CDR3 has 12 residues. The CDR3 DNA follows: TGTGCCAGCAACATGGGACAATACGAGCAGTACTTC. This translates into CASNMGQYEQYF.

CDR3 DNA sequence: TGTGCCAGCAGCCCCGGAGGGCTTTATAATTCACCCCTCCACTTT. It yields the protein CASSPGGLYNSPLHF. J is TRBJ1-6 and V is TRBV5-5; D is undetermined. V was clipped by 4 bases and J by 4 bases, with 12 bases between them. CDR1 SGHKS and CDR2 YYEKEE come from the germline V gene (reference sequence). The CDR3 spans 15 residues.

Of note for this clonotype: Mismatch with germline at one junction end may stem from a read error. This chain links TRBV6-2 or TRBV6-3 with TRBJ2-7, with D unresolved. This CDR3 has 12 amino acids. From germline, CDR1 is MNHEY and CDR2 SVGEGT. The CDR3 nucleotides are TGTGCCAGCAGTTACTCGAGTACCATTTGGCTCTTC. This encodes CASSYSSTIWLF.

This clonotype was seen only a few times. The genes are TRBV3-1 and TRBJ2-2, with TRBD2 identical over 9 bases. The trim removed 3 bases at V and 2 bases at J, leaving 1 base unmatched. CDR1 LGHDT and CDR2 YNNKEL come from the germline V gene (reference sequence). CDR3 size: 15 residues. The CDR3 is CASSHGTSNTGELFF. CDR3 in DNA: TGTGCCAGCAGCCACGGGACTAGCAACACCGGGGAGCTGTTTTTT.

On this clonotype: An end of the junction does not agree with germline; a read error may underlie this. The chain has TRBV6-5 and TRBJ2-3, with 7 bases aligning to TRBD1. From germline, CDR1 is MNHEY and CDR2 SVGAGI. The CDR3 runs to 10 residues. The CDR3 loop is CASSYKQGPF. The CDR3 region has the DNA TGTGCCAGCAGTTACAAACAGGGGCCTTTT.

This clonotype was recorded at least ten times. The rearrangement joins TRBV7-3 to TRBJ2-1; D might be TRBD2 (6 bases). The germline V and J ends were trimmed by 5 bases and 3 bases, with 17 bases remaining between them. The CDR3 runs to 16 residues. CDR1 and CDR2 from the germline V gene are SGHTA and FQGTGA. The CDR3 nucleotides are TGTGCCAGCAGCCCTTATCGGACTACCCTCTACAATGAGCAGTTCTTC. The encoded protein is CASSPYRTTLYNEQFF. The complete variable domain, with remaining parts taken from reference TRBV7-3 and TRBJ2-1, reads GAGVSQTPSNKVTEKGKYVELRCDPISGHTALYWYRQSLGQGPEFLIYFQGTGAADDSGLPNDRFFAVRPEGSVSTLKIQRTERGDSAVYLCASSPYRTTLYNEQFFGPGTRLTVL.

J is TRBJ2-1 and V is TRBV6-1, with 7 bases that match TRBD1. The V gene's germline CDR1 is MNHNS and CDR2 SASEGT. There are 14 residues in the CDR3. V gave up 6 bases and J gave up 5 bases; unmatched junction bases: 7. The CDR3 region is CASRAGTANNEQFF. The CDR3 nucleotides are TGTGCCAGCAGAGCCGGGACAGCAAACAATGAGCAGTTCTTC.

This sequence joins TRBV29-1 and TRBJ1-1; D call uncertain. The germline gives CDR1 SQVTM, CDR2 ANQGSEA. The CDR3 totals 13 residues. V was cut by 2 bases and J by 1 base, with 8 bases left in between. The CDR3 nucleotides are TGCAGCGTTGAACGCGACCCGAACACTGAAGCTTTCTTT. Translated, it gives CSVERDPNTEAFF.

This clonotype was detected only once. This sequence joins TRBV5-1 and TRBJ1-1, with a possible D match to TRBD1 (6 bases). V lost 2 bases, J lost 3 bases, and 17 bases lay in between. The CDR3 has 16 residues. In germline, CDR1 is SGHRS, CDR2 YFSETQ. Here the CDR3 DNA reads TGCGCCAGCAGCTTAGCACAGGGAAGGGGATACACTGAAGCTTTCTTT. It codes for CASSLAQGRGYTEAFF.

This clonotype has at least ten counts. The V and J genes are TRBV29-1 and TRBJ1-2; 7 bases are shared with TRBD1. CDR1 SQVTM and CDR2 ANQGSEA come from the germline V gene. The V segment lost 7 bases and the J segment 8 bases; nucleotides outside the gene matches: 16. The CDR3 contains 14 residues. CDR3 DNA: TGCAGCGCTGGAGGGACGACAGGGCTCGGCGGCTACACCTTC. Translating it yields CSAGGTTGLGGYTF.

There are a few counts of this clonotype. The chain carries TRBV6-5 and TRBJ1-1; 7 bases fit TRBD1. Germline lookup yields CDR1 MNHEY and CDR2 SVGAGI. Trimming at V came to 2 bases and at J to 6 bases, leaving 0 bases not matched to a gene. CDR3 length: 12 amino acids. This CDR3 reads CASSYQGAEAFF. The CDR3 bases are TGTGCCAGCAGTTACCAGGGGGCTGAAGCTTTCTTT.

The chain joins TRBV10-3 to TRBJ1-4, with no clear D. V was cut by 5 bases and J by 0 bases, with 7 bases left in between. CDR1 is ENHRY, CDR2 SYGVKD, per germline. CDR3 length: 14 residues. The CDR3, as DNA: TGTGCCATCAGTCAAGATGCAACTAATGAAAAACTGTTTTTT. Translated: CAISQDATNEKLFF.

V is TRBV2 and J is TRBJ2-7; 10 bases align to TRBD2. CDR1 SNHLY and CDR2 FYNNEI come from the germline V gene. The CDR3 consists of 14 residues. V dropped 4 bases and J dropped 7; count of bases not matched to a gene: 7. The CDR3 DNA reads TGTGCCAGCAGTGTGGCAGCGGGGGGGCAGGAGCAGTACTTC. It translates to CASSVAAGGQEQYF.

The sample holds a few counts of this clonotype. The V gene is TRBV5-5, the J gene TRBJ2-7, with D possibly matching TRBD1 (5 bases). V dropped 4 bases and J dropped 4 bases, with 9 bases sitting between them. The CDR3 spans 12 residues. Germline V gene data show CDR1 as SGHKS and CDR2 as YYEKEE (reference sequence). The CDR3 nucleotides are TGTGCCAGCAGCGGCAGGGTTTACGAGCAGTACTTC. Translated, it gives CASSGRVYEQYF. The whole variable domain, filled in from reference TRBV5-5 and TRBJ2-7, reads DAGVTQSPTHLIKTRGQQVTLRCSPISGHKSVSWYQQVLGQGPQFIFQYYEKEERGRGNFPDRFSARQFPNYSSELNVNALLLGDSALYLCASSGRVYEQYFGPGTRLTVT.

This clonotype showed up just a few times. The J gene is TRBJ2-7, the V gene TRBV6-5; 8 positions match TRBD2. Germline CDR1 is MNHEY and CDR2 is SVGAGI. V trimming: 0 bases; J trimming: 5 bases; junction bases outside the gene matches: 3. The CDR3 is 14 residues long. The CDR3 nucleotides read TGTGCCAGCAGTTACTCTCGGGGGGGCAACGAGCAGTACGTC. Translation gives CASSYSRGGNEQYV.

This clonotype was counted only a few times. The rearrangement joins TRBV7-9 to TRBJ2-2; TRBD2 matches 12 bases. The CDR3 is made up of 16 amino acids. With V trimmed by 5 bases and J by 9 bases, 10 bases remained unmatched. The V gene's germline CDR1 is SEHNR and CDR2 FQNEAQ (reference sequence). The DNA for the CDR3 is TGTGCCAGCAGCGCGCGACTAGCGGGGGCCCATAGGGAGCTGTTTTTT. Translation gives CASSARLAGAHRELFF.

At least ten counts were recorded for this clonotype. V is TRBV4-3 and J is TRBJ2-1; 7 bases align to TRBD1. The ends lost 1 base at V and 7 bases at J; junction bases unmatched: 4. The CDR3 has 14 residues. CDR1 LGHNA and CDR2 YSLEER come from the germline V gene. The CDR3 DNA is TGCGCCAGCAGCCAAGGTAACAGGGGTAATGAGCAGTTCTTC. As protein: CASSQGNRGNEQFF.

The V gene is TRBV23-1, the J gene TRBJ2-3; the match to TRBD2 covers 7 bases. TRBV23-1 is an open reading frame whose function is uncertain. Germline trimming cut 0 bases from V and 8 bases from J; bases unmatched to any gene: 17. This CDR3 spans 18 amino acids. The DNA of the CDR3 is TGCGCCAGCAGTCAATCGAGGGGTTATGGCGGGGGTCTTCTTACGCAGTATTTT. Protein: CASSQSRGYGGGLLTQYF.

V gene TRBV10-3 combines with J gene TRBJ1-1; D is possibly TRBD1 (6 bases). In germline, CDR1 is ENHRY, CDR2 SYGVKD. V was trimmed by 4 bases and J by 3 bases, leaving 24 bases between them. This CDR3 region has 18 residues. CDR3 sequence reads: CAISVSGGGSWTDTEAFF. The CDR3 coding sequence is TGTGCCATCAGTGTATCGGGGGGGGGCTCTTGGACCGACACTGAAGCTTTCTTT.